These T cell receptor beta chains were read from a single sample in a study of blood T cell repertoires in COVID-19. Measured with immunoSEQ multiplex PCR; TCRdb has only the in-frame clones, and not every one. The repertoire holds some 130,000 clones, around 80% seen once, with 1.9% in the top ten. Sequenced material: peripheral blood. All receptors derive from a man between 65 and 85 years old with acute or convalescent COVID-19. CDR3s include the opening cysteine and the closing phenylalanine or tryptophan. Fields, in order: D gene, V gene, CDR3 protein. D genes are given only for firm matches.

NA	TRBV11-2	CASSLVPREKTQYF
NA	TRBV7-8	CASSLVGAPGLYSNQPQHF
TRBD1	TRBV25-1	CASSLLQGAGEKLFF
NA	TRBV2	CASSARLDSPLHF
NA	TRBV7-8	CASSLVTQGGGYTF
TRBD2	TRBV4-1	CASSQDGATSGGTTGELFF
NA	TRBV6-4	CASSDSRLQETQYF
TRBD1	TRBV5-4	CASSSQGRTEAFF
TRBD1	TRBV5-1	CASSFQGAEAFF
NA	TRBV5-1	CASSPYREGDTQYF
TRBD2	TRBV15	CATSRHHSGEIYEQYF
TRBD2	TRBV2	CASSPAGAYNEQFF
TRBD2	TRBV10-3	CAISEGLAGANEQFF